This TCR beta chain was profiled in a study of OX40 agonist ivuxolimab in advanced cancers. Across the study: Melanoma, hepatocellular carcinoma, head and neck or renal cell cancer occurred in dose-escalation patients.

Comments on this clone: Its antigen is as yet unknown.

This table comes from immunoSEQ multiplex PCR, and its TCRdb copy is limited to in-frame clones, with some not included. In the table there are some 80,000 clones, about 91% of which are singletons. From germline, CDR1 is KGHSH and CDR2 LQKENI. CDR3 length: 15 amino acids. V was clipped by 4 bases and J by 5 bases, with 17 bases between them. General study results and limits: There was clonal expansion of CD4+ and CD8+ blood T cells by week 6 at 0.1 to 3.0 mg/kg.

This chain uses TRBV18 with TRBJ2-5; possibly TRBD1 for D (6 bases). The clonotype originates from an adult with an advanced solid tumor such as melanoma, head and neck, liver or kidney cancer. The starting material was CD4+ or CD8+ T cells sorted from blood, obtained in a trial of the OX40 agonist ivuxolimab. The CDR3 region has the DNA TGTGCCAGCTCACGAACCGAACAGGGTGCCGAGACCCAGTACTTC. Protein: CASSRTEQGAETQYF.